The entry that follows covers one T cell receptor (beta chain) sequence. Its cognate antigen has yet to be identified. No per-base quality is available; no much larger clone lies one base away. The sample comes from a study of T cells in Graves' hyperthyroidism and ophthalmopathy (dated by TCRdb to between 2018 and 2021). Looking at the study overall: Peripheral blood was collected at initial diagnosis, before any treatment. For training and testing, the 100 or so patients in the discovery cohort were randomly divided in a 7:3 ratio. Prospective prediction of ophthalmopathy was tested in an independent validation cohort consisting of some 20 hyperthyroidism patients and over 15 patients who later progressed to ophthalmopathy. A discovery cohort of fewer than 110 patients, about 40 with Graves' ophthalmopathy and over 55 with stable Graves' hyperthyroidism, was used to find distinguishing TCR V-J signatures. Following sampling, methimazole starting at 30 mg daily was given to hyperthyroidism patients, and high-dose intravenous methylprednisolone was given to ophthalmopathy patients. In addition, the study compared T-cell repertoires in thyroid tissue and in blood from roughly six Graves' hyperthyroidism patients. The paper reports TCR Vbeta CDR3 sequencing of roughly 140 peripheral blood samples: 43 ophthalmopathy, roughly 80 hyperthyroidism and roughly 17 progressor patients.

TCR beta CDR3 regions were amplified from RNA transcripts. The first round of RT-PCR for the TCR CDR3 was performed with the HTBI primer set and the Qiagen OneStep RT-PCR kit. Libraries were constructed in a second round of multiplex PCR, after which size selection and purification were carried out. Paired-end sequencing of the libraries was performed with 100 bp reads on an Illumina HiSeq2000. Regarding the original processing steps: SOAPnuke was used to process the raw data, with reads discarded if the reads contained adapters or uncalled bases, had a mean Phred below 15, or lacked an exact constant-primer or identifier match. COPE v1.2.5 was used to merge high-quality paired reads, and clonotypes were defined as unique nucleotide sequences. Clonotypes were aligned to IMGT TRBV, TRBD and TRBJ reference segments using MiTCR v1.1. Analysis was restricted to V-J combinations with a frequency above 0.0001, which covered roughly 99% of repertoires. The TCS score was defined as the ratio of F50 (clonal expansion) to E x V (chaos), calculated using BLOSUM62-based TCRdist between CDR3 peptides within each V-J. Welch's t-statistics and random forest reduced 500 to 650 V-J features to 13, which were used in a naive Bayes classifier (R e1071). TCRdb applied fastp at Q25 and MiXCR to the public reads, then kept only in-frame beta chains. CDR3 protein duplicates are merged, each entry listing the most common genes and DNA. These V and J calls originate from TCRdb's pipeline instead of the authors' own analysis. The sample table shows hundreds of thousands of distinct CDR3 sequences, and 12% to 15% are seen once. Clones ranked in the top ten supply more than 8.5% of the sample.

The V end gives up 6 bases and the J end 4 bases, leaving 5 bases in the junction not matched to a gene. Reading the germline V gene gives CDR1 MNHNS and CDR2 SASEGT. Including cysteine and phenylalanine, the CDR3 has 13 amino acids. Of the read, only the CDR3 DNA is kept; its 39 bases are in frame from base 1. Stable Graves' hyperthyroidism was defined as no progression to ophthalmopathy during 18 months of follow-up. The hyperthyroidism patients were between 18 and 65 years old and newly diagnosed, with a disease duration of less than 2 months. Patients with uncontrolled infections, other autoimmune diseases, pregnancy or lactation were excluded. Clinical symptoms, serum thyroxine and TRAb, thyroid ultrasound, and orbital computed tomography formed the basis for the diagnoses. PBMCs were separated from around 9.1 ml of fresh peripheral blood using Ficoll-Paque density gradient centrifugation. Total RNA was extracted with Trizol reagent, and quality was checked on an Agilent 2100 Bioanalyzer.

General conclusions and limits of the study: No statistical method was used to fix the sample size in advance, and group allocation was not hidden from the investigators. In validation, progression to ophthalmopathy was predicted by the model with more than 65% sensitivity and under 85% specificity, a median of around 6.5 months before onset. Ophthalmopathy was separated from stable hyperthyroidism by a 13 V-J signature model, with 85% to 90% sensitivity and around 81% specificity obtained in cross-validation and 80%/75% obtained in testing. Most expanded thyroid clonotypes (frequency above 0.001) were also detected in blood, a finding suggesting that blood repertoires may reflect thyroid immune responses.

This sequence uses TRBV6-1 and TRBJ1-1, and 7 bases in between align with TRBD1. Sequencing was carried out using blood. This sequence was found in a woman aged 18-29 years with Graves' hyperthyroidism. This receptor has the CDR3 CASRLTGLTEAFF. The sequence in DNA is TGTGCCAGCAGATTGACAGGGCTCACTGAAGCTTTCTTT.